The clone carrying this T cell receptor beta chain has just one count. This specimen comes from a study of T cell responses to AZD1222 COVID-19 vaccine. The repertoire was sequenced with immunoSEQ multiplex PCR; TCRdb's copy has only in-frame clones and lacks some. The sample has about 77,000 clones, 80% to 95% seen once; the top ten hold approximately 5%. In germline, CDR1 is MNHEY, CDR2 SVGAGI. Trimming took off 6 bases at V and 3 bases at J, with 9 bases between the two ends. The CDR3 loop spans 13 amino acids. The clonotype comes from an adult who received the AZD1222 COVID-19 vaccine. The rearrangement joins TRBV6-5 to TRBJ2-1; weak D call: TRBD1 (6 bases). The sample consisted of peripheral blood, taken 28 days after the second AZD1222 dose. CDR3 amino acids: CASRQQGYNEQFF. CDR3 nucleotides: TGTGCCAGCAGACAACAGGGCTACAATGAGCAGTTCTTC.